This T cell receptor beta chain was sequenced in a study of blood T cell repertoires in COVID-19. The overall study: PBMCs, B-cell-depleted T cells, or T cells were the source of the cDNA or gDNA that made up the material.

This CDR3 has 14 amino acids. After removal of 4 bases from V and 14 bases from J, the junction contained 12 bases not matched to a gene. Germline assignment: CDR1 KGHSH and CDR2 LQKENI. Sequencing was performed with immunoSEQ multiplex PCR; in TCRdb, only in-frame clones are kept and a portion is missing. The sample records over 100,000 clones, more than 75% being singletons. J is TRBJ2-1 and V is TRBV18; 9 positions agree with TRBD1. The clonotype originates from a woman between 65 and 79 years old with COVID-19, enrolled during active disease. Sequences were obtained from peripheral blood. The CDR3 DNA follows: TGTGCCAGCTCACGACAACAGGGGGCTCCGGGAAAGTTCTTC. Amino acid sequence: CASSRQQGAPGKFF.